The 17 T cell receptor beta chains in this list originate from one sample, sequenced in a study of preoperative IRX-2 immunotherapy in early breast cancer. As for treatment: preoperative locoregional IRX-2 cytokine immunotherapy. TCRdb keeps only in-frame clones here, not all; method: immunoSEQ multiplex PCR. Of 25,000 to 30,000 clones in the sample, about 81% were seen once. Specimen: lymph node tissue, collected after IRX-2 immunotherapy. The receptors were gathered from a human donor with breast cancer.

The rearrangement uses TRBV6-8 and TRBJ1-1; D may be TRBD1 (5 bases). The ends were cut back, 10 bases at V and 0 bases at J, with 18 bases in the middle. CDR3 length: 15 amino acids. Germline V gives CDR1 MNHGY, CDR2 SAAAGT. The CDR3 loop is CAISSSGRLNTEAFF. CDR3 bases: TGTGCCATCAGCTCCTCGGGACGGCTGAACACTGAAGCTTTCTTT.

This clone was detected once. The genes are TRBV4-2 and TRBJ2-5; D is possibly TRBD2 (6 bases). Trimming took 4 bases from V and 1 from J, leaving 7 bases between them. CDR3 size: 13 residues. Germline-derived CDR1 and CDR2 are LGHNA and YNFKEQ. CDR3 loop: CASSPGLQETQYF. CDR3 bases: TGTGCCAGCAGCCCGGGACTCCAAGAGACCCAGTACTTC.

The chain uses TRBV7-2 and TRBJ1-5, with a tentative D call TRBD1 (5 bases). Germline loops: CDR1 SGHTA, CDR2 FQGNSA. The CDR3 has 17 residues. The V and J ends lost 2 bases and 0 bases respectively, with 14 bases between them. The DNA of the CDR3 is TGTGCCAGCAGCTTAAACCAGGGTGGGAATAGCAATCAGCCCCAGCATTTT. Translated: CASSLNQGGNSNQPQHF.

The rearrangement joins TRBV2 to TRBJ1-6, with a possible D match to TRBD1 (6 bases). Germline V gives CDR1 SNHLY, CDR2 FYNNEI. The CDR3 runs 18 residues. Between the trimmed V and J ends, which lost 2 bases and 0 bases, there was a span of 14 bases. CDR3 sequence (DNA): TGTGCCAGCAGTGAAATGGGGGCAGGGAGCTCCTATAATTCACCCCTCCACTTT. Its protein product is CASSEMGAGSSYNSPLHF. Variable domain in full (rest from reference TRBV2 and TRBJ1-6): EPEVTQTPSHQVTQMGQEVILRCVPISNHLYFYWYRQILGQKVEFLVSFYNNEISEKSEIFDDQFSVERPDGSNFTLKIRSTKLEDSAMYFCASSEMGAGSSYNSPLHFGNGTRLTVT.

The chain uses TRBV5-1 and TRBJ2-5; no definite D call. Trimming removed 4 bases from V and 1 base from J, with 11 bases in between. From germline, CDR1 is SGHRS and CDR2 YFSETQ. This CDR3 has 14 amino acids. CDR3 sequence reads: CASSPTGFQETQYF. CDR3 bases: TGCGCCAGCAGCCCGACTGGATTCCAAGAGACCCAGTACTTC. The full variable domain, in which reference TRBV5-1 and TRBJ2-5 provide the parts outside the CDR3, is KAGVTQTPRYLIKTRGQQVTLSCSPISGHRSVSWYQQTPGQGLQFLFEYFSETQRNKGNFPGRFSGRQFSNSRSEMNVSTLELGDSALYLCASSPTGFQETQYFGPGTRLLVL.

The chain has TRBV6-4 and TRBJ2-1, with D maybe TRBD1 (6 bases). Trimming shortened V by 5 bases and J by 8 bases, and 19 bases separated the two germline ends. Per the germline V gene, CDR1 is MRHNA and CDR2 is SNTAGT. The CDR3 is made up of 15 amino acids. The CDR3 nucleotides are TGTGCCAGCAGTCCTGGGACATCCCTAGGCGATGAGCAGTTCTTC. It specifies CASSPGTSLGDEQFF.

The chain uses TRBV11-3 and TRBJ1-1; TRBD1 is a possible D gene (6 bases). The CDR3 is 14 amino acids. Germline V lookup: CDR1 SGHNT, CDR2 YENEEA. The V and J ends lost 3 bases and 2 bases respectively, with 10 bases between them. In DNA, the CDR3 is TGTGCCAGCAGCTTGAGGGGGTCCAACACTGAAGCTTTCTTT. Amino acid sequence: CASSLRGSNTEAFF.

CDR3 residues: CASSPRDRVYNEQFF. CDR3 DNA: TGTGCCAGCAGCCCGCGGGACAGGGTCTACAATGAGCAGTTCTTC. The V and J genes are TRBV7-5 and TRBJ2-1; TRBD1 is the table's D call, not checked against the DNA. TRBV7-5 is designated a pseudogene. The CDR3 consists of 15 residues.

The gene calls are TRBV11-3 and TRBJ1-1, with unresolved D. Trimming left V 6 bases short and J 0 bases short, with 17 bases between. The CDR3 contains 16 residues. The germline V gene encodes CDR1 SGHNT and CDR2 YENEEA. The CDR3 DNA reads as TGTGCCAGCAGGCAGAGCTACAGAATCATGAACACTGAAGCTTTCTTT. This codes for CASRQSYRIMNTEAFF.

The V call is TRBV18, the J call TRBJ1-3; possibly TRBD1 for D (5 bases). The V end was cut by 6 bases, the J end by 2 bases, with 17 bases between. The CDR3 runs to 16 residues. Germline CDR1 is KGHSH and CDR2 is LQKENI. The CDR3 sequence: CASSQTRGSTGNTIYF. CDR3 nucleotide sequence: TGTGCCAGCTCTCAAACGAGGGGCTCAACTGGAAACACCATATATTTT. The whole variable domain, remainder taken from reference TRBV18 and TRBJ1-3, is NAGVMQNPRHLVRRRGQEARLRCSPMKGHSHVYWYRQLPEEGLKFMVYLQKENIIDESGMPKERFSAEFPKEGPSILRIQQVVRGDSAAYFCASSQTRGSTGNTIYFGEGSWLTVV.

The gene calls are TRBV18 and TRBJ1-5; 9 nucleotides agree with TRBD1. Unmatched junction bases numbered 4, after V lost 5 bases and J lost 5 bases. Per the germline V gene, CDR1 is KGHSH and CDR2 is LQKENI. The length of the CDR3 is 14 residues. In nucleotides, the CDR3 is TGTGCCAGCTCAGCGACAGGGGGGGATCAGCCCCAGCATTTT. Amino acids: CASSATGGDQPQHF.

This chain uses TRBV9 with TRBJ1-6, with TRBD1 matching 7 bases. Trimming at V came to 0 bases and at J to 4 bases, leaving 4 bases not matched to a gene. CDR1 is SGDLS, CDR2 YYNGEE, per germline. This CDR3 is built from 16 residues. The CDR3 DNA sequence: TGTGCCAGCAGCGTAGGGGCAGGGGGATATAATTCACCCCTCCACTTT. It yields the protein CASSVGAGGYNSPLHF.

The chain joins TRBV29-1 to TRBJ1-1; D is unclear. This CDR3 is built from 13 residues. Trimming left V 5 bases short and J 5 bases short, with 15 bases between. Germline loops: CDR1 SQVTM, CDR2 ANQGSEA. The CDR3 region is CSVSFGITTEAFF. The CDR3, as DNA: TGCAGCGTTTCGTTCGGCATAACAACTGAAGCTTTCTTT.

CDR3: CASSQGQIKGDTQYF. The CDR3 DNA follows: TGTGCCAGCAGCCAAGGGCAAATAAAGGGAGATACGCAGTATTTT. The gene calls are TRBV11-3 and TRBJ2-3; unclear D gene. CDR1 and CDR2 (germline): SGHNT, YENEEA. V lost 5 bases and J 5 bases, leaving 17 bases between the germline ends. This CDR3 contains 15 residues.

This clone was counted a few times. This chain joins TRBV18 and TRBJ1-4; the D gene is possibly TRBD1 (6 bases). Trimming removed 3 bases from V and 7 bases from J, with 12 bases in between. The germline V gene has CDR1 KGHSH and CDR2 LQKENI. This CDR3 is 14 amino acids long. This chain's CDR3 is CASSPAGVSEKLFF. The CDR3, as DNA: TGTGCCAGCTCACCCGCAGGGGTGAGTGAAAAACTGTTTTTT.

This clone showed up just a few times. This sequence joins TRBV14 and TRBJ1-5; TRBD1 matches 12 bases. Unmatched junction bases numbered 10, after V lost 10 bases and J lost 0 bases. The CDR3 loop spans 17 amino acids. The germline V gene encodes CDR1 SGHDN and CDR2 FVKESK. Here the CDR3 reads CAKGQGAVENSNQPQHF. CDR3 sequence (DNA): TGTGCCAAGGGACAGGGGGCCGTAGAAAATAGCAATCAGCCCCAGCATTTT.

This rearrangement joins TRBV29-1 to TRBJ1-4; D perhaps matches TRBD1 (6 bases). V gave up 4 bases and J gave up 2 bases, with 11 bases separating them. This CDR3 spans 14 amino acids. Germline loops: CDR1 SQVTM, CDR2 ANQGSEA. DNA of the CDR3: TGCAGCGTTGGCGCACAGGGTACTAATGAAAAACTGTTTTTT. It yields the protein CSVGAQGTNEKLFF.